The T cell receptor beta chain described here comes from a study of shared T cell receptors in the human thymus. Germline CDR1 MNHEY, CDR2 SMNVEV (reference sequence). The CDR3 is 15 residues long. The V and J ends lost 5 bases and 1 base respectively, with 9 bases between them. The table came from immunoSEQ multiplex PCR; TCRdb's copy has only in-frame clones and leaves some out. The sample records some 400,000 clones, just under 95% being singletons. V is TRBV27 and J is TRBJ2-6; unclear D gene. The sequenced sample consisted of thymocytes. The receptor was isolated from a human donor. CDR3 in amino acids: CASSRPGSGANVLTF. CDR3 sequence (DNA): TGTGCCAGCAGTCGTCCGGGTTCTGGGGCCAACGTCCTGACTTTC.